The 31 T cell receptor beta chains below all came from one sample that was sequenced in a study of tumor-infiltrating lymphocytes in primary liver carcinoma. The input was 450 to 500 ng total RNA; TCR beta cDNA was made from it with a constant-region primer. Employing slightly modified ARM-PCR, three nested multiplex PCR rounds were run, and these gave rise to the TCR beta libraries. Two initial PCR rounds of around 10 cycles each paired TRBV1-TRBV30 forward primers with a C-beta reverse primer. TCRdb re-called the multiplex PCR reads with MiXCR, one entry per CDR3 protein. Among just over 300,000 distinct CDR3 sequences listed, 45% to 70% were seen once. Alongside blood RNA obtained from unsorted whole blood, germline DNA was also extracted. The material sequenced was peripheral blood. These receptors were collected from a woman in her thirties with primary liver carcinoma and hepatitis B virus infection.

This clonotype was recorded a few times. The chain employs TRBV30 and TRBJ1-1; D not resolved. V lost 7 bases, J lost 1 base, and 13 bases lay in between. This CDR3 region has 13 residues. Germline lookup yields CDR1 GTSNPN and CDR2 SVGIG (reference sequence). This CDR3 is CAYGRGRNTEAFF. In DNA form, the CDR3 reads TGTGCCTACGGACGGGGTAGGAACACTGAAGCTTTCTTT.

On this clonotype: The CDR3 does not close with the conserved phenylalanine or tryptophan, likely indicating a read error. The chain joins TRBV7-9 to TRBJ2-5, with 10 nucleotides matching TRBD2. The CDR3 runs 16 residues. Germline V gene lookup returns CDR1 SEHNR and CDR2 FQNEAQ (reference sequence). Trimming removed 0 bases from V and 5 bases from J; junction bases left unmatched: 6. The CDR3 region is CASSLAQAGGSETQYL. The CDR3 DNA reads TGTGCCAGCAGCTTAGCGCAAGCGGGAGGGTCGGAGACCCAGTACTTA.

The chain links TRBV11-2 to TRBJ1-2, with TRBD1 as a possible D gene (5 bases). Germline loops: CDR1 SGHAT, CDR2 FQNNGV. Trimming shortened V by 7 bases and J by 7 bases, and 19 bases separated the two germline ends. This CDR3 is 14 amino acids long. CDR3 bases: TGTGCCAGCAACTCCAGACAGAGTCTTATTGGCTACACCTTC. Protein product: CASNSRQSLIGYTF.

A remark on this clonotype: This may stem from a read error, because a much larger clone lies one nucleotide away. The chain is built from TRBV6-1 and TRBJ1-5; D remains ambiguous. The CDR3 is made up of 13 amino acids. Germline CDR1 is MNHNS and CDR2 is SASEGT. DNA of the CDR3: TGTACCAGCAAGGGAGGGCTCAATCAGCCCCAGCATTTT. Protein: CTSKGGLNQPQHF.

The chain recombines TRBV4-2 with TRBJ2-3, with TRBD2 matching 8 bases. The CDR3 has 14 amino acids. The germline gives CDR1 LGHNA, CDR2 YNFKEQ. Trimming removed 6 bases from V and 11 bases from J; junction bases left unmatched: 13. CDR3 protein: CASSFVSGTNKQYF. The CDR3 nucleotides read TGTGCCAGCAGTTTTGTTAGCGGGACAAATAAGCAGTATTTT.

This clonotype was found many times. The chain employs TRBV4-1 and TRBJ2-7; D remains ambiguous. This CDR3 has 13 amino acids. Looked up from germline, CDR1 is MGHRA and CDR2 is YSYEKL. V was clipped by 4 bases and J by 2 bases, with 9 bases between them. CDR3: CASSLERPYEQYF. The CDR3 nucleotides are TGCGCCAGCAGCCTCGAAAGACCCTACGAGCAGTACTTC.

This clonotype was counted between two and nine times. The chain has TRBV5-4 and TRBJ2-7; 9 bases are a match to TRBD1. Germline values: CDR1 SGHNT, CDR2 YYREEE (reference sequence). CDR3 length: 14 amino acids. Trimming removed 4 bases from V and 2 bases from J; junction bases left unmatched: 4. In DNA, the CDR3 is TGTGCCAGCAGCCCAGGACAGGGGCCCTACGAGCAGTACTTC. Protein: CASSPGQGPYEQYF.

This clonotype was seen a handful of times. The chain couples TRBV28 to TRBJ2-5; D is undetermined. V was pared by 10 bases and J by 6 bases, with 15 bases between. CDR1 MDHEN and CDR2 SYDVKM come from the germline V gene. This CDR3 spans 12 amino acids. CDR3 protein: CATRRPGQTQYF. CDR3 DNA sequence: TGTGCCACCCGAAGGCCCGGTCAGACCCAGTACTTC.

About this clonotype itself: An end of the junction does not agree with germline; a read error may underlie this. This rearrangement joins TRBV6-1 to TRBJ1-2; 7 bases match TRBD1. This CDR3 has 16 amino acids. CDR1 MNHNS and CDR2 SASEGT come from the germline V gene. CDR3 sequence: CVSSESGRQGRNGYTF. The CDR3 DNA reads TGTGTCAGCAGTGAAAGTGGTCGACAGGGCCGGAATGGCTACACCTTC.

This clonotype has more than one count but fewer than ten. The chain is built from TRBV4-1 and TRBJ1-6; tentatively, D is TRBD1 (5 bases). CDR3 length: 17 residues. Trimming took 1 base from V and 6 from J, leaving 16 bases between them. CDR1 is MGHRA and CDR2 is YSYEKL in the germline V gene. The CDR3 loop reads CASSQVRGGRSNSPLHF. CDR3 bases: TGCGCCAGCAGCCAAGTCCGGGGGGGACGGAGTAATTCACCCCTCCACTTT.

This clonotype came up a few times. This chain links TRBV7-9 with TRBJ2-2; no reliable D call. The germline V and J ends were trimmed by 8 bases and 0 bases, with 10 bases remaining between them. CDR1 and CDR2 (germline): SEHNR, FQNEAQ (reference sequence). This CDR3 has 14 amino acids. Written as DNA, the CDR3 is TGTGCCAGCGTTTCCCAAGCGAACACCGGGGAGCTGTTTTTT. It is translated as CASVSQANTGELFF.

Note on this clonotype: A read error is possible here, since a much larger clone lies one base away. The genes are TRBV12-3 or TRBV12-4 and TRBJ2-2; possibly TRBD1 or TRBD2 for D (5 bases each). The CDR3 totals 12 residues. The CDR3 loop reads CVSGQGVGELFF. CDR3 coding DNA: TGTGTCAGCGGCCAGGGAGTCGGGGAGCTGTTTTTT.

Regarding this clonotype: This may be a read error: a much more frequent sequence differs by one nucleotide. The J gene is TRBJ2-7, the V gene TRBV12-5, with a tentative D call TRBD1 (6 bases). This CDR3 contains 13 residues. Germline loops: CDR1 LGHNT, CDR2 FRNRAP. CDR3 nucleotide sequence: TGTGCTAGTGGTTCCGGGACACTCTACAAGCAGTACTTC. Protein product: CASGSGTLYKQYF.

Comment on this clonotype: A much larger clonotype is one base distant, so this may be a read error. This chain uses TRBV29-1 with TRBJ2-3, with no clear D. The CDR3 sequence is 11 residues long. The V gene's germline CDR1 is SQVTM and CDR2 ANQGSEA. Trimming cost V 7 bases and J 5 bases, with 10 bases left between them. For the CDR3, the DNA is TGCAGCGGTTTGGTGGGAGATACGCAGTATTTT. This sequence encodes CSGLVGDTQYF.

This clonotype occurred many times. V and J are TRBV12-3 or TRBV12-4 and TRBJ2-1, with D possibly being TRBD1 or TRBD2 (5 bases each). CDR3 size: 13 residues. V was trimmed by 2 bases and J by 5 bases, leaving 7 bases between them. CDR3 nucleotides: TGTGCCAGCAGTTTACGGGGACACAATGAGCAGTTCTTC. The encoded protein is CASSLRGHNEQFF.

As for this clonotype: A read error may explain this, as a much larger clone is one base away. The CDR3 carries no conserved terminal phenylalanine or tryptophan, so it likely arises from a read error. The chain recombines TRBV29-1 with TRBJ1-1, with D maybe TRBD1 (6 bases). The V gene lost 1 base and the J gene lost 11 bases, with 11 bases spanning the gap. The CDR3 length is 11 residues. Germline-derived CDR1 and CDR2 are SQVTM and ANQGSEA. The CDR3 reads CSVEGGTYAFC. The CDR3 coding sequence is TGCAGCGTTGAAGGTGGGACATACGCTTTCTGT.

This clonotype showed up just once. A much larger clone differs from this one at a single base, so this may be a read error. The chain's CDR3 is CASSQDLDTGGLFF. Written as DNA, the CDR3 is TGCGCCAGCAGCCAAGATCTGGACACCGGGGGGCTGTTTTTT. The rearrangement links TRBV4-3 to TRBJ2-2; perhaps TRBD2 as D (6 bases). This CDR3 contains 14 residues. Germline V gene lookup returns CDR1 LGHNA and CDR2 YSLEER.

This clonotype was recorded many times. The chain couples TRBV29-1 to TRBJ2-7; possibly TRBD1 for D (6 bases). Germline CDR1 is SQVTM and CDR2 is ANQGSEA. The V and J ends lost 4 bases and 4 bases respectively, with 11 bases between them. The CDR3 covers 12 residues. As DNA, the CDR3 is TGCAGCGTTGGGGCAGGGACATACGAGCAGTACTTC. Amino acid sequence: CSVGAGTYEQYF.

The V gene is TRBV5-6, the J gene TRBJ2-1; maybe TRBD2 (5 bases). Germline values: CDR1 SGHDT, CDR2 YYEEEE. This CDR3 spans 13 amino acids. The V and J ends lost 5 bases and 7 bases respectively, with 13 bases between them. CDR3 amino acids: CASSLAWGNEQFF. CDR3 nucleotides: TGTGCCAGCAGTCTAGCCTGGGGTAATGAGCAGTTCTTC.

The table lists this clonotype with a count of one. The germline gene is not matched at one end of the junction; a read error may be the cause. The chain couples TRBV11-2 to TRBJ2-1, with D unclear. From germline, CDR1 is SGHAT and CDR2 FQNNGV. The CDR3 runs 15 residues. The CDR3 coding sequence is TGTACCAGCAGCCCCGCAGGAGCTTCCTATAATGAGCAGTTCTTC. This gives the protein CTSSPAGASYNEQFF.

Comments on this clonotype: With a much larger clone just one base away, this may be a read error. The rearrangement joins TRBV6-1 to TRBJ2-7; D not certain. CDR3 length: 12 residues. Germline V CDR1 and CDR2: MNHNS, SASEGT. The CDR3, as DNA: TGTACCAGCAGTGAACTAAACTACGAGCAGTACTTC. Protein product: CTSSELNYEQYF.

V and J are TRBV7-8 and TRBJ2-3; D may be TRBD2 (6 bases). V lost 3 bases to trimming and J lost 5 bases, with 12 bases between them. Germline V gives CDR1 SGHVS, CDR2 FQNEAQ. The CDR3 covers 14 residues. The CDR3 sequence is CASSFVGRVDTQYF. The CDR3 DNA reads TGTGCCAGCAGCTTCGTCGGGAGAGTAGATACGCAGTATTTT.

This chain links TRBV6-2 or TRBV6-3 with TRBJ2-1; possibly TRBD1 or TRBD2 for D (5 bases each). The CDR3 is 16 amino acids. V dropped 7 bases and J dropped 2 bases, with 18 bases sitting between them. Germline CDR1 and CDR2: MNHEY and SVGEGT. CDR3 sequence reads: CASTPGRLPPYNEQFF. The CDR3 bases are TGTGCCAGCACCCCGGGGCGGCTCCCTCCCTACAATGAGCAGTTCTTC.

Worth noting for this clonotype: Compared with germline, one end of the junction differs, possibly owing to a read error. The CDR3 sequence: CSSSQEGRGNTEVFF. The CDR3 nucleotides read TGCTCCAGCAGCCAAGAAGGCAGGGGGAACACTGAAGTTTTCTTT. The rearrangement links TRBV4-3 to TRBJ1-1; 7 nucleotides line up with TRBD1. The V gene's germline CDR1 is LGHNA and CDR2 YSLEER. The CDR3 has 15 residues.

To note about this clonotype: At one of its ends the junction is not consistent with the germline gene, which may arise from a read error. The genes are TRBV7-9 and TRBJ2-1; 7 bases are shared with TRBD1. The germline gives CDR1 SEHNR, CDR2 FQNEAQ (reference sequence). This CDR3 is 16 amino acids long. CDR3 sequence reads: CANSPPTGFVIDEQFF. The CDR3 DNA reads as TGTGCCAACAGCCCGCCGACAGGGTTCGTTATCGATGAGCAGTTCTTC.

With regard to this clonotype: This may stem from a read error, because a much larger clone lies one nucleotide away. The DNA for the CDR3 is TGTGCCGGCAGTTACGAGGGTAACTATGGCTACACCTTC. Translating gives CAGSYEGNYGYTF. The rearrangement joins TRBV6-5 to TRBJ1-2; D gene ambiguous. Germline loops: CDR1 MNHEY, CDR2 SVGAGI. CDR3 length equals 13 residues.

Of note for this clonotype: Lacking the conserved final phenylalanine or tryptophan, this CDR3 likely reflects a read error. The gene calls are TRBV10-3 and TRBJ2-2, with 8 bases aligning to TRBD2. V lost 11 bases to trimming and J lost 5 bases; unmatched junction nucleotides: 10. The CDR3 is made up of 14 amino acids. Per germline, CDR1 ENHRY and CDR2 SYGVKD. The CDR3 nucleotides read TGTGCCGCCACCGCTAGCGGGCCGACCGGGGAGCTGTTTCTT. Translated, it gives CAATASGPTGELFL.

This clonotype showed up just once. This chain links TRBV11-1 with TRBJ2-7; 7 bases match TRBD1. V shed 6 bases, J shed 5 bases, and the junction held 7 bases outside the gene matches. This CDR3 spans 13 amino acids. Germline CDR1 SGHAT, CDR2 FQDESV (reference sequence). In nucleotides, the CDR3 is TGTGCCAGCAGTCCGGACAGGCCCCACGAGCAGTACTTC. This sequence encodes CASSPDRPHEQYF.

CDR3: CASSLSAGAWPEQYF. DNA of the CDR3: TGCGCCAGCAGCTTGTCTGCGGGAGCCTGGCCCGAGCAGTACTTC. V gene TRBV5-1 combines with J gene TRBJ2-7; 7 nucleotides agree with TRBD2. Trimming took 1 base from V and 6 from J; bases not matched to a gene: 10. The CDR3 extends over 15 amino acids. CDR1 and CDR2 (germline): SGHRS, YFSETQ.

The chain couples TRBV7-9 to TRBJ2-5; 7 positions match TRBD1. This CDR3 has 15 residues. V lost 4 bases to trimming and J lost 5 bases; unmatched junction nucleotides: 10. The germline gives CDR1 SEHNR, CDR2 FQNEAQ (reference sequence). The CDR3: CASSSSNPGQETQYF. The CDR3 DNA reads TGTGCCAGCAGCTCGTCTAATCCGGGACAGGAGACCCAGTACTTC.

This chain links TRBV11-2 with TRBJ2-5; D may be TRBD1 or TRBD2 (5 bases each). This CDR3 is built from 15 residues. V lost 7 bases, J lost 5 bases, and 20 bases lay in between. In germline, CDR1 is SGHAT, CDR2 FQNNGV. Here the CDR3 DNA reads TGTGCCAGCAACCTGGGTCCGGGGCCCTCGGAGACCCAGTACTTC. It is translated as CASNLGPGPSETQYF.